These T cell receptor beta chains were read from a single sample in a study of blood T cell repertoires in COVID-19. Repertoires were generated with immunoSEQ multiplex PCR, while TCRdb's copy carries only in-frame clones and drops some. Found here are 35,000 to 45,000 clones, about three quarters of them singletons; the top ten hold 8.5%. Sequencing input: peripheral blood. The source is a man in his 70s with active or convalescent COVID-19. Both conserved end residues are part of each CDR3. Each record gives: CDR3 length, V gene, CDR3 protein.

len: 18; v_gene: TRBV4-1; CDR3aa: CASSQGAQRGGRTDTQYF
len: 15; v_gene: TRBV28; CDR3aa: CASSWAGEWGEKLFF
len: 16; v_gene: TRBV28; CDR3aa: CASSLSTGGKGQPQHF
len: 14; v_gene: TRBV29-1; CDR3aa: CSVARDRVASEQYF
len: 17; v_gene: TRBV19; CDR3aa: CASSAGKTSGDSYEQYF
len: 18; v_gene: TRBV7-9; CDR3aa: CASSPPGGIGGYTDTQYF
len: 18; v_gene: TRBV9; CDR3aa: CASFLSAGTDKYNQPQHF
len: 15; v_gene: TRBV6-5; CDR3aa: CASSKTGGTDQPQHF
len: 14; v_gene: TRBV7-9; CDR3aa: CASSFRTGDEKLFF
len: 15; v_gene: TRBV28; CDR3aa: CASNTEGTNSYEQYF
len: 13; v_gene: TRBV6-1; CDR3aa: CASSEVPTDGYTF
len: 14; v_gene: TRBV28; CDR3aa: CASSSTRGGNIQYF
len: 14; v_gene: TRBV3-1/TRBV3-2; CDR3aa: CASSRQGVDTEAFF
len: 13; v_gene: TRBV6-5; CDR3aa: CASTLGQGHGYTF
len: 15; v_gene: TRBV30; CDR3aa: CAWSAPGTVSEKLFF
len: 17; v_gene: TRBV19; CDR3aa: CASSIPRSGGRPGELFF
len: 12; v_gene: TRBV28; CDR3aa: CASGQGHEKLFF
len: 15; v_gene: TRBV28; CDR3aa: CASSSGTGVRETQYF
len: 12; v_gene: TRBV30; CDR3aa: CALGDYNSPLHF
len: 20; v_gene: TRBV13; CDR3aa: CASSLRPGTSGGADPGELFF
len: 16; v_gene: TRBV7-2; CDR3aa: CASSLRRGGGAGELFF
len: 11; v_gene: TRBV30; CDR3aa: CAWAGLTEAFF
len: 13; v_gene: TRBV28; CDR3aa: CASSTQGIAEAFF
len: 13; v_gene: TRBV6-5; CDR3aa: CASTGLVSYEQYF
len: 13; v_gene: TRBV3-1/TRBV3-2; CDR3aa: CASSQGTEYGYTF
len: 13; v_gene: TRBV7-9; CDR3aa: CASSLNSGNEAFF
len: 11; v_gene: TRBV20-1; CDR3aa: CSAGGARELFF
len: 15; v_gene: TRBV18; CDR3aa: CASSQGQPRNYGYTF
len: 13; v_gene: TRBV4-1; CDR3aa: CASSRQPGAEAFF
len: 13; v_gene: TRBV28; CDR3aa: CASRGGNNQPQHF
len: 14; v_gene: TRBV11-3; CDR3aa: CASSSGTGNTEAFF
len: 15; v_gene: TRBV5-1; CDR3aa: CASSLLGEDQETQYF
len: 14; v_gene: TRBV11-3; CDR3aa: CASSTSGDKETQYF
len: 15; v_gene: TRBV4-1; CDR3aa: CASSQDPGTPYGYTF
len: 13; v_gene: TRBV7-9; CDR3aa: CASTSGPDQPQHF
len: 17; v_gene: TRBV29-1; CDR3aa: CSVEWDSHFFNYNEQFF
len: 14; v_gene: TRBV11-3; CDR3aa: CASSRNALAYGYTF
len: 13; v_gene: TRBV5-1; CDR3aa: CASSLPTGDGYTF
len: 14; v_gene: TRBV19; CDR3aa: CASSQTEIQETQYF
len: 15; v_gene: TRBV28; CDR3aa: CASSLISGALREQYF
len: 15; v_gene: TRBV7-8; CDR3aa: CASSYGQADTGELFF
len: 14; v_gene: TRBV5-1; CDR3aa: CASKSTGFADTQYF
len: 19; v_gene: TRBV7-8; CDR3aa: CASSQTPALTSGGGNEQYF
len: 13; v_gene: TRBV15; CDR3aa: CATSSQSTIGYTF
len: 13; v_gene: TRBV3-1/TRBV3-2; CDR3aa: CASSRQGENTIYF
len: 18; v_gene: TRBV15; CDR3aa: CATSDDSPLSSYNSPLHF
len: 14; v_gene: TRBV6-5; CDR3aa: CASRETGSSYEQYF
len: 12; v_gene: TRBV29-1; CDR3aa: CSVGDGAYEQYF
len: 15; v_gene: TRBV7-2; CDR3aa: CASSPPAAGEETQYF
len: 15; v_gene: TRBV30; CDR3aa: CAWSVPGQVNSPLHF
len: 17; v_gene: TRBV7-2; CDR3aa: CASSNSGGIAPPDTQYF
len: 14; v_gene: TRBV5-1; CDR3aa: CASSPGGFYYGYTF
len: 15; v_gene: TRBV7-2; CDR3aa: CASKLYAGDTGELFF